This is a list of T cell receptor beta chains from one sample in a study of shared clonotypes between healthy human individuals. Assay: immunoSEQ multiplex PCR; the TCRdb copy retains only in-frame clones and omits some. The table has about 1 million clones, under 80% seen once. Source material: memory CD4+ T cells sorted from blood. The origin of the receptors is a man between 18 and 29 years old in good health. CDR3s include the opening cysteine and the closing phenylalanine or tryptophan. Fields, in order: CDR3 length, J gene, V gene, D gene, clone size, CDR3 protein, CDR3 DNA. A D gene is named only where the DNA matches it firmly. Size values are once, few and many counts, or a class for expanded clones, and some rows have none.

>13|TRBJ1-5|TRBV30|-|-
CAWGGSSNQPQHF
TGTGCCTGGGGGGGATCTAGCAATCAGCCCCAGCATTTT
>15|TRBJ2-7|TRBV5-4|-|few
CASSLGTAPSSEQYF
TGTGCCAGCAGCTTGGGTACAGCCCCGTCAAGCGAGCAGTACTTC
>14|TRBJ2-1|TRBV11-3|TRBD2|-
CASSLDSGGGEQFF
TGTGCCAGCAGCTTAGATTCGGGGGGAGGTGAGCAGTTCTTC
>15|TRBJ2-7|TRBV5-1|TRBD2|-
CASSSTAAGGYEQYF
TGCGCCAGCAGCTCCACGGCGGCGGGAGGATACGAGCAGTACTTC
>16|TRBJ2-7|TRBV9|TRBD2|once
CASSPWSGGANYEQYF
TGTGCCAGCAGCCCATGGAGCGGGGGGGCGAACTACGAGCAGTACTTC
>14|TRBJ2-3|TRBV10-2|TRBD1|-
CASRRTGSTDTQYF
TGCGCCAGCAGGCGGACAGGCAGCACAGATACGCAGTATTTT
>16|TRBJ2-5|TRBV7-2|TRBD2|once
CASSFRLAGEGETQYF
TGTGCCAGCAGCTTCCGACTAGCGGGAGAGGGAGAGACCCAGTACTTC
>13|TRBJ1-1|TRBV27|-|-
CASSLSRGTEAFF
TGTGCCAGCAGTTTATCGCGGGGCACTGAAGCTTTCTTT
>14|TRBJ2-2|TRBV14|-|-
CASSPRLDTGELFF
TGTGCCAGCAGCCCCAGGTTGGACACCGGGGAGCTGTTTTTT
>15|TRBJ2-3|TRBV18|-|-
CASSPLGPGTDTQYF
TGTGCCAGCTCACCATTGGGACCTGGCACAGATACGCAGTATTTT
>16|TRBJ1-3|TRBV7-8|TRBD1|-
CASSLFGTGTGNTIYF
TGTGCCAGCAGCTTATTCGGGACAGGGACTGGAAACACCATATATTTT
>14|TRBJ1-2|TRBV2|-|-
CASSRQASNYGYTF
TGTGCCAGCAGCCGACAGGCTTCTAACTATGGCTACACCTTC
>16|TRBJ2-7|TRBV5-4|-|-
CASSSKAGTVSYEQYF
TGTGCCAGCAGCTCCAAAGCCGGGACCGTCTCCTACGAGCAGTACTTC
>14|TRBJ1-1|TRBV19|-|-
CASSIKAWNTEAFF
TGTGCCAGTAGTATTAAGGCTTGGAACACTGAAGCTTTCTTT